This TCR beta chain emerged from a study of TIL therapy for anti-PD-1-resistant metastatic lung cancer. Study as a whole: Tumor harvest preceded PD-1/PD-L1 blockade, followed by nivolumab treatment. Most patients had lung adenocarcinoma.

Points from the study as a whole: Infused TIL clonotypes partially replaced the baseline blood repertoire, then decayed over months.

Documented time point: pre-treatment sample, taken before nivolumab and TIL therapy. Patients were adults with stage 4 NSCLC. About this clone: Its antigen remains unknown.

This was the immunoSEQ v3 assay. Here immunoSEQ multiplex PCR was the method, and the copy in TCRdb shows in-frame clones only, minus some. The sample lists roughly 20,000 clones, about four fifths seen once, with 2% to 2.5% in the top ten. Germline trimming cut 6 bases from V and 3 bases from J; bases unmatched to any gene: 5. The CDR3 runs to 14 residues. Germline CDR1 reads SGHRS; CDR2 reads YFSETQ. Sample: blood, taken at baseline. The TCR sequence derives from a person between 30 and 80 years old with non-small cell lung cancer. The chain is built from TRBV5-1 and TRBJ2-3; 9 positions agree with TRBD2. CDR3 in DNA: TGCGCCAGCAATAGCGGGAGAGGTACAGATACGCAGTATTTT. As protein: CASNSGRGTDTQYF. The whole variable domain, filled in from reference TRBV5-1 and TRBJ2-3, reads KAGVTQTPRYLIKTRGQQVTLSCSPISGHRSVSWYQQTPGQGLQFLFEYFSETQRNKGNFPGRFSGRQFSNSRSEMNVSTLELGDSALYLCASNSGRGTDTQYFGPGTRLTVL.